This T cell receptor (beta chain) was sequenced during a study of T cell responses to AZD1222 COVID-19 vaccine. Some clones are missing from TCRdb's copy, which holds only in-frame ones; the method was immunoSEQ multiplex PCR. The sample lists tens of thousands of clones, about nine tenths occurring once. A note on this clone: What it binds is not known.

Study conclusions and caveats: Most donors were white British, females outnumbered males, and clonal diversity was possibly underestimated. Among those given AZD1222, only six were seropositive at baseline. Sampling that yielded the repertoires occurred only after the peak T cell response.

Per the germline V gene, CDR1 is SGHTA and CDR2 is FQGTGA. Germline trimming cut 1 base from V and 7 bases from J; bases unmatched to any gene: 4. This CDR3 spans 15 amino acids. This clonotype was sampled from an adult in good health. This chain uses TRBV7-3 with TRBJ1-6; 7 bases align to TRBD1. Sequencing was performed on peripheral blood, taken on day 0 of AZD1222 vaccination. The CDR3 reads CASSLMGQTNSPLHF. CDR3 sequence (DNA): TGTGCCAGCAGCTTAATGGGACAGACCAATTCACCCCTCCACTTT.